This paragraph reports one T cell receptor beta chain. Its antigen is still unknown. This sample was included in a study of radiotherapy plus CTLA-4 blockade in lung cancer. At the level of the study: Of all patients, around 19% responded objectively and approximately 31% showed disease control. Study observations and caveats: Radiotherapy plus ipilimumab was followed by expansion in blood of tumor-derived TCR clones. Dynamics of early blood T cell clones, together with interferon-beta, were reportedly the best predictors of response.

TCRdb's copy holds only in-frame clones and misses some; the assay was immunoSEQ multiplex PCR. Altogether around 82,000 clones are present, 70% to 85% being singletons, with the ten largest covering 0.79%. Trimming shortened V by 3 bases and J by 8 bases, and 22 bases separated the two germline ends. The CDR3 consists of 17 residues. The germline CDR1 and CDR2 sequences are LNHDA and SQIVND (reference sequence). Focal radiation plus CTLA-4 blockade with ipilimumab was administered to patients who had chemo-refractory metastatic non-small-cell lung cancer. The gene calls are TRBV19 and TRBJ1-4; D remains ambiguous. This receptor was identified in a human donor with non-small cell lung cancer who had stable disease on radiotherapy plus ipilimumab. The sample here was peripheral blood, taken from a patient treated with radiotherapy plus ipilimumab. The CDR3 DNA sequence: TGTGCCAGTAGTATGAAGGGCAGGACCATCGAGAGGGAAAAACTGTTTTTT. Encoded protein: CASSMKGRTIEREKLFF.